The 13 T cell receptor beta chains below were found in one sample sequenced in a study of TIL therapy for anti-PD-1-resistant metastatic lung cancer. This was the immunoSEQ v3 assay. Only in-frame clones appear in the TCRdb table, and some are missing; sequencing was by immunoSEQ multiplex PCR. The sample has approximately 60,000 clones, more than 60% seen once. Time point defined: pre-treatment sample, taken before nivolumab and TIL therapy. Source: blood, taken at baseline. These receptors were obtained from a person aged 25-85 years with non-small cell lung cancer.

The V gene is TRBV30, the J gene TRBJ1-5; TRBD1 matches at 10 bases. J lost 9 bases, V lost 5 bases, and 10 bases had no gene match. The CDR3 is made up of 14 amino acids. Germline CDR1 and CDR2: GTSNPN and SVGIG (reference sequence). This chain's CDR3 is CAWGRQGAGGPQHF. For the CDR3, the DNA is TGTGCCTGGGGCCGACAGGGGGCCGGAGGGCCCCAGCATTTT.

This clone showed up just once. The chain uses TRBV6-1 and TRBJ2-7; possible D gene TRBD2, 5 bases. V was pared by 0 bases and J by 2 bases, with 26 bases between. The CDR3 consists of 20 residues. The germline V gene encodes CDR1 MNHNS and CDR2 SASEGT. For the CDR3, the DNA is TGTGCCAGCAGTGAAGCGAATTACCGAGGTCGATCAACTAGGGCCTACGAGCAGTACTTC. Amino acid sequence: CASSEANYRGRSTRAYEQYF.

The CDR3 loop reads CASSLGGVTHQPQHF. The CDR3 DNA follows: TGTGCCAGCAGCTTGGGAGGGGTGACCCATCAGCCCCAGCATTTT. The chain employs TRBV5-8 and TRBJ1-5; perhaps TRBD1 as D (5 bases). The germline V gene encodes CDR1 SGHTS and CDR2 YDEGEE. CDR3 length equals 15 residues. The V end was cut by 0 bases, the J end by 5 bases, with 12 bases between.

This clone came up once. The rearrangement uses TRBV9 and TRBJ1-1; D not certain. The V and J ends lost 0 bases and 2 bases respectively, with 11 bases between them. The CDR3 contains 15 residues. Germline V lookup: CDR1 SGDLS, CDR2 YYNGEE. The CDR3, as DNA: TGTGCCAGCAGCGTAGGGCCTAAGATCAACACTGAAGCTTTCTTT. Protein product: CASSVGPKINTEAFF.

The chain carries TRBV5-1 and TRBJ2-2, with TRBD2 matching 7 bases. The trim removed 1 base at V and 7 bases at J, leaving 7 bases unmatched. The germline gives CDR1 SGHRS, CDR2 YFSETQ. This CDR3 has 15 residues. The CDR3 nucleotides are TGCGCCAGCAGCTTGCAGCGGGATGTGGTCGGGGAGCTGTTTTTT. Protein sequence: CASSLQRDVVGELFF.

This clone came up once. The rearrangement uses TRBV5-6 and TRBJ2-5; D is possibly TRBD1 (7 bases). V lost 2 bases and J 4 bases, leaving 12 bases between the germline ends. From germline, CDR1 is SGHDT and CDR2 YYEEEE. There are 14 residues in the CDR3. The CDR3 DNA sequence: TGTGCCAGCAGCTTCAGACAGGGAGGAGAGACCCAGTACTTC. Protein product: CASSFRQGGETQYF.

This clone occurred a few times. The rearrangement links TRBV11-3 to TRBJ1-3; D remains unclear. This CDR3 is 18 amino acids long. CDR1 is SGHNT and CDR2 is YENEEA in the germline V gene. The V gene lost 1 base and the J gene lost 3 bases, with 19 bases spanning the gap. The CDR3 reads CASSLVLDPLFDGNTIYF. The CDR3 coding sequence is TGTGCCAGCAGCTTAGTTCTAGATCCGCTTTTCGATGGAAACACCATATATTTT.

Only a few counts were recorded for this clone. The rearrangement links TRBV7-9 to TRBJ1-1; D unclear. The CDR3 is 13 amino acids. The germline V gene has CDR1 SEHNR and CDR2 FQNEAQ (reference sequence). V gave up 1 base and J gave up 1 base, with 4 bases separating them. CDR3 region: CASSLGQNTEAFF. CDR3 nucleotides: TGTGCCAGCAGCTTAGGCCAGAACACTGAAGCTTTCTTT.

The V gene is TRBV5-1, the J gene TRBJ1-1; D gene ambiguous. In germline, CDR1 is SGHRS, CDR2 YFSETQ. Trimming pared 5 bases from V and 0 bases from J, leaving 8 bases between. The CDR3 extends over 13 amino acids. The DNA for the CDR3 is TGCGCCAGCAGTGGGCAAATGAACACTGAAGCTTTCTTT. This encodes CASSGQMNTEAFF.

The rearrangement joins TRBV27 to TRBJ2-7, with TRBD1 matching 8 bases. Germline assignment: CDR1 MNHEY and CDR2 SMNVEV (reference sequence). The CDR3 has 14 residues. J was trimmed by 3 bases and V by 2 bases; bases with no gene match: 3. CDR3 region: CASSLTRGHYEQYF. The CDR3 DNA follows: TGTGCCAGCAGTTTAACCAGGGGGCACTACGAGCAGTACTTC.

V gene TRBV7-8 combines with J gene TRBJ1-1; D is unclear. The length of the CDR3 is 14 residues. Looked up from germline, CDR1 is SGHVS and CDR2 is FQNEAQ. The V and J ends lost 3 bases and 4 bases respectively, with 12 bases between them. CDR3 DNA: TGTGCCAGCAGCTTGGCAGGCGTGAGCACTGAAGCTTTCTTT. This translates into CASSLAGVSTEAFF.

This clone was counted only a few times. The chain has TRBV29-1 and TRBJ1-2; a possible D gene is TRBD1 (5 bases). This CDR3 comprises 12 residues. The V end was cut by 4 bases, the J end by 1 base, with 7 bases between. Looked up from germline, CDR1 is SQVTM and CDR2 is ANQGSEA. The CDR3 nucleotides are TGCAGCGTTGGGACACATAACTATGGCTACACCTTC. It codes for CSVGTHNYGYTF.

V gene TRBV11-2 combines with J gene TRBJ1-6; a possible D gene is TRBD1 (6 bases). Between the trimmed V and J ends, which lost 8 bases and 3 bases, there was a span of 26 bases. The CDR3 totals 19 residues. Germline V gives CDR1 SGHAT, CDR2 FQNNGV. This chain's CDR3 is CASQERSKGDGVYNSPLHF. CDR3 DNA: TGTGCCAGCCAGGAACGGTCGAAGGGGGATGGAGTCTATAATTCACCCCTCCACTTT.